The TCR beta chain described here comes from a study of T cells expressing NK-cell markers. At the level of the study: Most of the eight sequenced donors tested HCMV-seropositive; one tested seronegative.

Comment on this clonotype: Its antigen is not known.

Study-wide results and limits: Also leading the CD3+CD56-NKG2C+ fraction in a few donors were these clonotypes. Dominant NKG2C+ clonotype frequencies of 1.0-7.0% of CD8+ T cells were measured in over 5 donors.

The germline V gene has CDR1 MNHEY and CDR2 SVGAGI. The CDR3 consists of 15 residues. With UMIs, 5'RACE template switching was used to make TCR beta cDNA. TCRdb reprocessed the 5' RACE reads and reports one entry per CDR3 protein, with no DNA. The sample includes around 470,000 distinct CDR3 sequences. The source of this sequence is a woman in her 50s in good health. The gene calls are TRBV6-5 and TRBJ2-3; there is no DNA to check the TCRdb D call of TRBD1. Sequenced sample: blood T cells: a sorted CD56 or NKG2C T cell subset, CD4+ or CD8+ T cells, or bulk PBMC T cells (not recorded which). CDR3 residues: CASRPITGVVDTQYF.